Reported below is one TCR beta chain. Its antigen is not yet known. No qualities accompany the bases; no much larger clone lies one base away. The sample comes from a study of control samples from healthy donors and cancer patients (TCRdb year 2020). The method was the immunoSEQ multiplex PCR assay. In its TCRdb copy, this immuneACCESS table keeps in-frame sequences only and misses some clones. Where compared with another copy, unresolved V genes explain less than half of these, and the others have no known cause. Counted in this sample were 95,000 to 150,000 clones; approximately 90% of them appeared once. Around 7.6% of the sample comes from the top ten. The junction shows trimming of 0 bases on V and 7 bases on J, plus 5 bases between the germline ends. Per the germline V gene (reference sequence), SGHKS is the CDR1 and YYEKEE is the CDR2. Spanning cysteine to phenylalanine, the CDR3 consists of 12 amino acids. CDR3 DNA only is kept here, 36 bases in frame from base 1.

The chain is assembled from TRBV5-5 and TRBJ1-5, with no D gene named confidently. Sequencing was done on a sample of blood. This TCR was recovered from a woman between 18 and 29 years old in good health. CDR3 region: CASSLVGQPQHF. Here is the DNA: TGTGCCAGCAGCTTGGTTGGGCAGCCCCAGCATTTT.